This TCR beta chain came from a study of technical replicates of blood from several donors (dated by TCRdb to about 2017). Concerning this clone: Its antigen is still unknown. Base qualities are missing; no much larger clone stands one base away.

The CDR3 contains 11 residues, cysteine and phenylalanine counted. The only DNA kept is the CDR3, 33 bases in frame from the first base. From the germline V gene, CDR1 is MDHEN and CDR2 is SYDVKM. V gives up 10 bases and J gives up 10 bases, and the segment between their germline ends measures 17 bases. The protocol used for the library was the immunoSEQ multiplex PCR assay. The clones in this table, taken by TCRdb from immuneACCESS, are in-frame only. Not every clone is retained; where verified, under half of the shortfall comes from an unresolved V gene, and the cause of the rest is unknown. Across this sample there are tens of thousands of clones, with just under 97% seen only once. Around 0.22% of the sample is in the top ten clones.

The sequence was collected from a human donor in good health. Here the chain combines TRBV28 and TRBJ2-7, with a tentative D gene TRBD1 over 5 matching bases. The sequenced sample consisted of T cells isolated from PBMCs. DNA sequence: TGTGCCACCCAAGGTTTAGGGGAACAGTACTTC. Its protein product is CATQGLGEQYF. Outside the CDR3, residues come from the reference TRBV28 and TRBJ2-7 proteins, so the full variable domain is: DVKVTQSSRYLVKRTGEKVFLECVQDMDHENMFWYRQDPGLGLRLIYFSYDVKMKEKGDIPEGYSVSREKKERFSLILESASTNQTSMYLCATQGLGEQYFGPGTRLTVT.